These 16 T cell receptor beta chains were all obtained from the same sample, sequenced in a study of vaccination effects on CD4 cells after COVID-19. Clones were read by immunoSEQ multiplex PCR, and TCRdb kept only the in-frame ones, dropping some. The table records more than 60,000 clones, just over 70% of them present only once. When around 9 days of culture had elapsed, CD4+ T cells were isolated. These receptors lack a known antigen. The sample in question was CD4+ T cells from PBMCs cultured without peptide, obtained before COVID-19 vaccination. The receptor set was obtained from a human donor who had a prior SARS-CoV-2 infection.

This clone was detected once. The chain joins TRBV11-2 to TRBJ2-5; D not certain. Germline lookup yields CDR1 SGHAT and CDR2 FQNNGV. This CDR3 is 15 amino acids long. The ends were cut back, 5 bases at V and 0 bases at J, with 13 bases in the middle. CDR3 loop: CASSPVGFNQETQYF. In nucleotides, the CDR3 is TGTGCCAGCAGCCCTGTTGGCTTTAACCAAGAGACCCAGTACTTC.

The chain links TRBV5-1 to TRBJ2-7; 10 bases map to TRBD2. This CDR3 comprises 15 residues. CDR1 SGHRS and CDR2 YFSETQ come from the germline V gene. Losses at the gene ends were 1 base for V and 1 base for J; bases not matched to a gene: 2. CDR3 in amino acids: CASSLYSGGSYEQYF. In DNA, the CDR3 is TGCGCCAGCAGCTTGTATAGCGGGGGGTCCTACGAGCAGTACTTC.

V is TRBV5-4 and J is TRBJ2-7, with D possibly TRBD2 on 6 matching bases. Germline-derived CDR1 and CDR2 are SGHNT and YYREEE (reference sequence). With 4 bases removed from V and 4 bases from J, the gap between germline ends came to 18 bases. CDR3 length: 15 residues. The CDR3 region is CASSLRSGVRYEQYF. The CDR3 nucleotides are TGTGCCAGCAGCCTAAGGTCGGGAGTAAGGTACGAGCAGTACTTC. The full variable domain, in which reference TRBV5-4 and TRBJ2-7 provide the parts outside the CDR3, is ETGVTQSPTHLIKTRGQQVTLRCSSQSGHNTVSWYQQALGQGPQFIFQYYREEENGRGNFPPRFSGLQFPNYSSELNVNALELDDSALYLCASSLRSGVRYEQYFGPGTRLTVT.

The CDR3 sequence: CASSLARGYGYTF. DNA for the CDR3: TGTGCCAGCAGTTTAGCGCGTGGCTATGGCTACACCTTC. This chain joins TRBV12-3 or TRBV12-4 and TRBJ1-2; D not resolved. The V gene lost 0 bases and the J gene lost 4 bases, with 6 bases spanning the gap. This CDR3 comprises 13 residues.

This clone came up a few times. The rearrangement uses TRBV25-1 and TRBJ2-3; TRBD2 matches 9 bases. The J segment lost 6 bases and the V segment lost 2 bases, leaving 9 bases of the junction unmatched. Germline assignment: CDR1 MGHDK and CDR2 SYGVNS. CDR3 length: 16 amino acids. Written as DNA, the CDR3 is TGTGCCAGCAGTGAAAATCGCGGGAGGGCCGGGGATACGCAGTATTTT. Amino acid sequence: CASSENRGRAGDTQYF.

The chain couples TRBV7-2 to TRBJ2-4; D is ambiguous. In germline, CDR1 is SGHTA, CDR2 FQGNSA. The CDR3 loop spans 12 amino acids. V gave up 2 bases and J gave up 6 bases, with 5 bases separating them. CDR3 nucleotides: TGTGCCAGCAGCTTACTGCGAAACATTCAGTACTTC. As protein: CASSLLRNIQYF.

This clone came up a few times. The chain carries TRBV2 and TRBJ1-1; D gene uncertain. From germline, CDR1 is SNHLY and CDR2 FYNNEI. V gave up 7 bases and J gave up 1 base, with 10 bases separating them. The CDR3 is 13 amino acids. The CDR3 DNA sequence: TGTGCCAGCACTGGCAGTCAGAACACTGAAGCTTTCTTT. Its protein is CASTGSQNTEAFF.

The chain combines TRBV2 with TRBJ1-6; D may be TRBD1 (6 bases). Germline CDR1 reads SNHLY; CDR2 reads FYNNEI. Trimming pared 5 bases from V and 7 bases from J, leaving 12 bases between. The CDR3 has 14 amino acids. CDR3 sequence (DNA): TGTGCCAGCAGTTTGACAGGAACGAATTCACCCCTCCACTTT. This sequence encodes CASSLTGTNSPLHF. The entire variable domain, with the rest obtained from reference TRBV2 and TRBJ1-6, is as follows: EPEVTQTPSHQVTQMGQEVILRCVPISNHLYFYWYRQILGQKVEFLVSFYNNEISEKSEIFDDQFSVERPDGSNFTLKIRSTKLEDSAMYFCASSLTGTNSPLHFGNGTRLTVT.

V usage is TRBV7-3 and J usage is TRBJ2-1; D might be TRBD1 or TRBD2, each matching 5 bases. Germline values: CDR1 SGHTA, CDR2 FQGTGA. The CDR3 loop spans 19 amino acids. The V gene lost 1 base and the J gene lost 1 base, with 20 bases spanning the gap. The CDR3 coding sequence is TGTGCCAGCAGCTTAAAGTTAGTTGAGGGGCATCCGTCCTACAATGAGCAGTTCTTC. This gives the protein CASSLKLVEGHPSYNEQFF.

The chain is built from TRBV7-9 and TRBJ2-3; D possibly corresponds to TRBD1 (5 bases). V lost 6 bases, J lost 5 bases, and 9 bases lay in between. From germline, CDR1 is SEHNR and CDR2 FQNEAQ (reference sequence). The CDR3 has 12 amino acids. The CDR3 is CASSPQGDTQYF. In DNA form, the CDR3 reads TGTGCCAGCAGTCCTCAGGGAGATACGCAGTATTTT.

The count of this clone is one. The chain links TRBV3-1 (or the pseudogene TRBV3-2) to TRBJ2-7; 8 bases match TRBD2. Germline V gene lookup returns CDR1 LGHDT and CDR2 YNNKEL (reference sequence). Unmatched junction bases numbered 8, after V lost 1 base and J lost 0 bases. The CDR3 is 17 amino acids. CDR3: CASSQGFGGASSYEQYF. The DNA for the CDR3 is TGTGCCAGCAGCCAAGGTTTCGGGGGGGCGAGCTCCTACGAGCAGTACTTC.

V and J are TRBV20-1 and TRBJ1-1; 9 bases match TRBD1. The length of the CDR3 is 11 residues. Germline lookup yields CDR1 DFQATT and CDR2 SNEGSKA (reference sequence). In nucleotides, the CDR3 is TGCATGACGAGACAGGGGGTTTGGGCTTTCTTT. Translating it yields CMTRQGVWAFF.

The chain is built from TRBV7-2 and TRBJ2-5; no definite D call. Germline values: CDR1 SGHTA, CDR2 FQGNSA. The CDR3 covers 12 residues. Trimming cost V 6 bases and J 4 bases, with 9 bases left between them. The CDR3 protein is CASRESGETQYF. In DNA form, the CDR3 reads TGTGCCAGCAGGGAATCCGGAGAGACCCAGTACTTC.

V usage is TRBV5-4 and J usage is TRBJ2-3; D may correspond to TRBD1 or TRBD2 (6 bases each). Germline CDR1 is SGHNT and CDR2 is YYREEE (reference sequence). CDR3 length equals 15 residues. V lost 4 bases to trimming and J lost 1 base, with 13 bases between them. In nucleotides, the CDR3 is TGTGCCAGCAGCCGAGGGGGGACCGGCACAGATACGCAGTATTTT. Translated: CASSRGGTGTDTQYF.

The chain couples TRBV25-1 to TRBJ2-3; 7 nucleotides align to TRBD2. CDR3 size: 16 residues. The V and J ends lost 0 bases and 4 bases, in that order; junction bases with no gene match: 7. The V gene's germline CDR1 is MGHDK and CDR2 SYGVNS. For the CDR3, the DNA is TGTGCCAGCAGTGAATACTCGGGGGGACTCGCAGATACGCAGTATTTT. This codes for CASSEYSGGLADTQYF. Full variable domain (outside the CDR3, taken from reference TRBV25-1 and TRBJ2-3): EADIYQTPRYLVIGTGKKITLECSQTMGHDKMYWYQQDPGMELHLIHYSYGVNSTEKGDLSSESTVSRIRTEHFPLTLESARPSHTSQYLCASSEYSGGLADTQYFGPGTRLTVL.

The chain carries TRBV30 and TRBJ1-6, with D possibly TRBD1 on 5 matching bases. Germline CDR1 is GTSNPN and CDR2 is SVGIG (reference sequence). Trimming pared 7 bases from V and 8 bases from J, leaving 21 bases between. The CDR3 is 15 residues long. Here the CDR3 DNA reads TGTGCCTCTGGATCCTACGGGGCCCAGTATTCACCCCTCCACTTT. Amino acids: CASGSYGAQYSPLHF.